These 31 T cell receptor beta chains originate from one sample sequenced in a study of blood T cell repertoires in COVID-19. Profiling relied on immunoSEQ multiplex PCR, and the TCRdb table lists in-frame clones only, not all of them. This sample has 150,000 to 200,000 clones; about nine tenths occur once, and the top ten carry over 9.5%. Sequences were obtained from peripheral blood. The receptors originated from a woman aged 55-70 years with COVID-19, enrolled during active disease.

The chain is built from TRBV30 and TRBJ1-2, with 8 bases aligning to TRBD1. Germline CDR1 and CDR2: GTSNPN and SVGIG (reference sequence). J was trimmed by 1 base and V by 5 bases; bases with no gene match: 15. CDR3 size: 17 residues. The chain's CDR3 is CAWFEKLGTGSNYGYTF. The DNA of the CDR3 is TGTGCCTGGTTCGAGAAACTCGGGACAGGAAGTAACTATGGCTACACCTTC.

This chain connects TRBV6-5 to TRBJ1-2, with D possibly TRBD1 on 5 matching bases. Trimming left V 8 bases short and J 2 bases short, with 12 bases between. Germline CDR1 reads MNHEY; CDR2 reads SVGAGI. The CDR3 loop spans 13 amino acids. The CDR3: CASPRDSNYGYTF. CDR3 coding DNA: TGTGCCAGCCCCCGGGACTCCAACTATGGCTACACCTTC.

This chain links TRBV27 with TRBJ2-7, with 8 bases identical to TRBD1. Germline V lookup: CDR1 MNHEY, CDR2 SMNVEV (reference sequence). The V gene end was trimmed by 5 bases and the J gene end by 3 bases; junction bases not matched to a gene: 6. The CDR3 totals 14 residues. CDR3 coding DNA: TGTGCCAGCAGTCTTCGGACAGGGAACTACGAGCAGTACTTC. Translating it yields CASSLRTGNYEQYF.

CDR3 DNA: TGTGCCAGTAGTATAGGGGCGGGGAACAACGAGCAGTACTTC. Its translation: CASSIGAGNNEQYF. This chain joins TRBV19 and TRBJ2-7; possible D gene TRBD2, 6 bases. The CDR3 length is 14 residues. V lost 1 base, J lost 5 bases, and 12 bases lay in between. The V gene's germline CDR1 is LNHDA and CDR2 SQIVND (reference sequence).

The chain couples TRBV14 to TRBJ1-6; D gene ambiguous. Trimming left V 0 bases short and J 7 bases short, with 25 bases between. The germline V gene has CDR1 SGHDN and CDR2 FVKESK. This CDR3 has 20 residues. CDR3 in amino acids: CASSQDGMGGMEGLNSPLHF. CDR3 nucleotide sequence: TGTGCCAGCAGCCAAGATGGAATGGGAGGTATGGAGGGATTGAATTCACCCCTCCACTTT.

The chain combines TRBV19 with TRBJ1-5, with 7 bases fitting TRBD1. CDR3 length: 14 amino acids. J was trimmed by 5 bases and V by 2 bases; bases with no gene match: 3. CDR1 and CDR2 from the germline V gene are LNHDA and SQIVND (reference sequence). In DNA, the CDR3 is TGTGCCAGTAGTATAATAACAGGGGATCAGCCCCAGCATTTT. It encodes CASSIITGDQPQHF. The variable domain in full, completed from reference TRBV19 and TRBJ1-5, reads DGGITQSPKYLFRKEGQNVTLSCEQNLNHDAMYWYRQDPGQGLRLIYYSQIVNDFQKGDIAEGYSVSREKKESFPLTVTSAQKNPTAFYLCASSIITGDQPQHFGDGTRLSIL.

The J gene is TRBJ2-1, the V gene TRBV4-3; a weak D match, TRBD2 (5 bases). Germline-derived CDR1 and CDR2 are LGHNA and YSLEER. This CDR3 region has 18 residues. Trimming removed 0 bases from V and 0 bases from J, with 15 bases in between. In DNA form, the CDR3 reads TGCGCCAGCAGCCAAGACCCCCCAGCGGAGAGCTCCTACAATGAGCAGTTCTTC. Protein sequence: CASSQDPPAESSYNEQFF.

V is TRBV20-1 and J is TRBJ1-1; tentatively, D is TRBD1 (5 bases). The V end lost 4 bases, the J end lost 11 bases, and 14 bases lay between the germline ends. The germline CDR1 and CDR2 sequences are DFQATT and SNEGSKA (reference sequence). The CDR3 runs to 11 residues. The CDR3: CSATIPGGAFF. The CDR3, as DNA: TGCAGTGCTACCATCCCGGGGGGGGCTTTCTTT.

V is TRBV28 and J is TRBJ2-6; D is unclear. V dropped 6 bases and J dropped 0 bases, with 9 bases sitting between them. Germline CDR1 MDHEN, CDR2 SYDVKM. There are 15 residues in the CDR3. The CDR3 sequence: CASSPWSSGANVLTF. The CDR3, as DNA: TGTGCCAGCAGCCCCTGGAGCTCTGGGGCCAACGTCCTGACTTTC.

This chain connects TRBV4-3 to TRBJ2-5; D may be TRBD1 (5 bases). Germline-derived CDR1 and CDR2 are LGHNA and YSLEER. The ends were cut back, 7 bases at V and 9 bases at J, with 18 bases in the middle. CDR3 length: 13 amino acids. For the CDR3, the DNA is TGCGCCAGCACCAGGACGAAAGGGGCCGCCCAGTACTTC. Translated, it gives CASTRTKGAAQYF.

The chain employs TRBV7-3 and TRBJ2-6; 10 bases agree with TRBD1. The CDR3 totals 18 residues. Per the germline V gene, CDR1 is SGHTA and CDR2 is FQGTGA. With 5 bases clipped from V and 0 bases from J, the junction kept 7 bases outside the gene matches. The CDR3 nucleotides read TGTGCCAGCAGCCCTCCGACAGGGGGCGCCTCTGGGGCCAACGTCCTGACTTTC. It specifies CASSPPTGGASGANVLTF.

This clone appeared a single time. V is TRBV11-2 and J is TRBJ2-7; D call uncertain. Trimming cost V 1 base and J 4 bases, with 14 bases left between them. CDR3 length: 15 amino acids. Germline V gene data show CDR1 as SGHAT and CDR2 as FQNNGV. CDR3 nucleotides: TGTGCCAGCAGCTTAGTCGGTGATCCCCTTTACGAGCAGTACTTC. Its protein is CASSLVGDPLYEQYF.

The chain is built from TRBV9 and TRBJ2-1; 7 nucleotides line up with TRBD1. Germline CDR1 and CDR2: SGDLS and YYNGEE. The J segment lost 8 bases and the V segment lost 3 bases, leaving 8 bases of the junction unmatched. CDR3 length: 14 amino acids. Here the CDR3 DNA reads TGTGCCAGCAGCGGCACAGGGGTCAGAGATGAGCAGTTCTTC. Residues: CASSGTGVRDEQFF. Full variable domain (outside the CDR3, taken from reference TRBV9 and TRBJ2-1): DSGVTQTPKHLITATGQRVTLRCSPRSGDLSVYWYQQSLDQGLQFLIQYYNGEERAKGNILERFSAQQFPDLHSELNLSSLELGDSALYFCASSGTGVRDEQFFGPGTRLTVL.

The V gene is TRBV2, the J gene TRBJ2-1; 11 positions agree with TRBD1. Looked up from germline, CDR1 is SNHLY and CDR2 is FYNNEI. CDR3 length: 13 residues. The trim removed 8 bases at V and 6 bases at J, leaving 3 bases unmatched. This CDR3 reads CASPGTGGNEQFF. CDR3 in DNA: TGTGCCAGCCCGGGGACAGGGGGCAATGAGCAGTTCTTC.

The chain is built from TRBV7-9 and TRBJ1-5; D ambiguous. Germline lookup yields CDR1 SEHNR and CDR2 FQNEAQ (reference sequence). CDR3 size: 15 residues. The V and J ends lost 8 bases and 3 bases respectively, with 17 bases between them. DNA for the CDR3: TGTGCCAGCGCTGTCGGGATCGGCGCCAATCAGCCCCAGCATTTT. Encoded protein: CASAVGIGANQPQHF.

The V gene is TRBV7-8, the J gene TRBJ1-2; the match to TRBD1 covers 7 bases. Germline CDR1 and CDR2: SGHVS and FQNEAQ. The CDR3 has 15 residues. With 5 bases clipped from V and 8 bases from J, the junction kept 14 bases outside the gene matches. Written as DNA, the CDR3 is TGTGCCAGCAGCACGATAAGACAGGGCGCGGTCGGCTACACCTTC. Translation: CASSTIRQGAVGYTF.

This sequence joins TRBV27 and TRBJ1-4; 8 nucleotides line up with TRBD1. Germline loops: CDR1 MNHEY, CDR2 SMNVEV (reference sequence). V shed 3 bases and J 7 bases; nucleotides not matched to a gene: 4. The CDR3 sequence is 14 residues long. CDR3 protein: CASSLQGAVEKLFF. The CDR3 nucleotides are TGTGCCAGCAGTTTGCAGGGGGCGGTTGAAAAACTGTTTTTT. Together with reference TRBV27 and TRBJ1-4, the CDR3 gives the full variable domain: EAQVTQNPRYLITVTGKKLTVTCSQNMNHEYMSWYRQDPGLGLRQIYYSMNVEVTDKGDVPEGYKVSRKEKRNFPLILESPSPNQTSLYFCASSLQGAVEKLFFGSGTQLSVL.

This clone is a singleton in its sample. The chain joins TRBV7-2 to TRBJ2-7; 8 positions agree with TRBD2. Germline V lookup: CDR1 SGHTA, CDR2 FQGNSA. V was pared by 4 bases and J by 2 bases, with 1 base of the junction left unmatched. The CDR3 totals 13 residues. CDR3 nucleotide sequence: TGTGCCAGCAGCTCGGGACTAGCCTACGAGCAGTACTTC. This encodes CASSSGLAYEQYF.

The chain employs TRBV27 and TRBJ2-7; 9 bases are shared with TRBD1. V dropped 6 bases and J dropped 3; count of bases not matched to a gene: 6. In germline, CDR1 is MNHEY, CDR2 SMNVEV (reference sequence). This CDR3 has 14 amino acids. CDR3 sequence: CASRGETGGYEQYF. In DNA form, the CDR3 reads TGTGCCAGCAGGGGGGAGACAGGGGGCTACGAGCAGTACTTC.

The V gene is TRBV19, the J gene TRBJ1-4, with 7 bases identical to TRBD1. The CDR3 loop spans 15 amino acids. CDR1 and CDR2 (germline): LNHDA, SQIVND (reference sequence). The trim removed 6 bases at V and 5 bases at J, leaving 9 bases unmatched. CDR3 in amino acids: CASSGTGVRNEKLFF. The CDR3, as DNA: TGTGCCAGTAGCGGTACAGGGGTTCGCAATGAAAAACTGTTTTTT.

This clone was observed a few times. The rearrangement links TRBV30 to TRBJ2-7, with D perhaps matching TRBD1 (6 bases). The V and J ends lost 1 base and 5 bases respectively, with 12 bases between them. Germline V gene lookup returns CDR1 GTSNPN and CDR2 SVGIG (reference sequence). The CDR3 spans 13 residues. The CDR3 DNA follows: TGTGCCTGGAGTGCCCTGACAGGCGACGAGCAGTACTTC. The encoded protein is CAWSALTGDEQYF.

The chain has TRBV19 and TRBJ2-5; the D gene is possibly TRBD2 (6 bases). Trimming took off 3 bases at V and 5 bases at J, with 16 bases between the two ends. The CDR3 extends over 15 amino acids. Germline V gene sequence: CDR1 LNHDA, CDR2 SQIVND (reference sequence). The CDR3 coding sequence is TGTGCCAGTAGTATTGGAGCCGGGAGCGGGGAGACCCAGTACTTC. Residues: CASSIGAGSGETQYF.

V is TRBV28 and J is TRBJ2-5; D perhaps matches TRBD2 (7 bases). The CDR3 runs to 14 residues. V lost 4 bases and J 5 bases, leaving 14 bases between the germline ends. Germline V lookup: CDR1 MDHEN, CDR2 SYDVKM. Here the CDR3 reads CASSWGGSGETQYF. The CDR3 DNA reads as TGTGCCAGCAGTTGGGGGGGCTCCGGGGAGACCCAGTACTTC.

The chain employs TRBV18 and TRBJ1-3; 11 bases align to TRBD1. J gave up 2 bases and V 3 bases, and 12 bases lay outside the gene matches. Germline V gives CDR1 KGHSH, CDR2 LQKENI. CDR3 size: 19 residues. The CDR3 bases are TGTGCCAGCTCACCGCAGTCCGGACAGGGGGCCGTGGCTGGAAACACCATATATTTT. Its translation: CASSPQSGQGAVAGNTIYF.

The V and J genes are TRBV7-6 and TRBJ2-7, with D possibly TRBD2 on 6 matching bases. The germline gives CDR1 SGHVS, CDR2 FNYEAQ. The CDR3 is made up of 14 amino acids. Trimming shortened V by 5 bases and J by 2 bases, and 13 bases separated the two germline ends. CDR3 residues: CASSLRDSTYEQYF. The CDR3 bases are TGTGCCAGCAGCCTCCGGGACTCGACCTACGAGCAGTACTTC. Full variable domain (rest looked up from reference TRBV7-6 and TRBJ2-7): GAGVSQSPRYKVTKRGQDVALRCDPISGHVSLYWYRQALGQGPEFLTYFNYEAQQDKSGLPNDRFSAERPEGSISTLTIQRTEQRDSAMYRCASSLRDSTYEQYFGPGTRLTVT.

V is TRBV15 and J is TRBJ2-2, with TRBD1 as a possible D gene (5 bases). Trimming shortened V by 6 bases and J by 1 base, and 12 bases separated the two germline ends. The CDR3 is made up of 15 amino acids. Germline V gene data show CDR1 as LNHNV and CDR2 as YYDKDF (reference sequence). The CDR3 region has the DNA TGTGCCACCAGTTCAAAGGGGTTGAACACCGGGGAGCTGTTTTTT. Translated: CATSSKGLNTGELFF.

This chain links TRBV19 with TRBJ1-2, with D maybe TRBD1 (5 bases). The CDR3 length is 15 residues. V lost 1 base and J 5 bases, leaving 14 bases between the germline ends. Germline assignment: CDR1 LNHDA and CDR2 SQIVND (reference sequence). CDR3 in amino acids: CASSIGVGAEYGYTF. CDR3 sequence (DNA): TGTGCCAGTAGTATAGGTGTAGGGGCGGAGTATGGCTACACCTTC.

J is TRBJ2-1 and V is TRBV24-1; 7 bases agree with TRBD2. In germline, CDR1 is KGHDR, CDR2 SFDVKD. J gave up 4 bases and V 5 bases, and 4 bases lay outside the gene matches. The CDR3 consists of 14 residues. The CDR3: CATSVRGRYNEQFF. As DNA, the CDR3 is TGTGCCACCAGTGTGCGCGGGAGATACAATGAGCAGTTCTTC.

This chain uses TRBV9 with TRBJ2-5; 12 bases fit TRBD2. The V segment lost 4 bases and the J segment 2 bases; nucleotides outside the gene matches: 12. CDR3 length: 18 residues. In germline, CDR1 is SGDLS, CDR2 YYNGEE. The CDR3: CASSFTGGTSGRQETQYF. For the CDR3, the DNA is TGTGCCAGCAGCTTCACGGGGGGGACTAGCGGGCGACAAGAGACCCAGTACTTC. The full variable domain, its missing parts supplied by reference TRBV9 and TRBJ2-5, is DSGVTQTPKHLITATGQRVTLRCSPRSGDLSVYWYQQSLDQGLQFLIQYYNGEERAKGNILERFSAQQFPDLHSELNLSSLELGDSALYFCASSFTGGTSGRQETQYFGPGTRLLVL.

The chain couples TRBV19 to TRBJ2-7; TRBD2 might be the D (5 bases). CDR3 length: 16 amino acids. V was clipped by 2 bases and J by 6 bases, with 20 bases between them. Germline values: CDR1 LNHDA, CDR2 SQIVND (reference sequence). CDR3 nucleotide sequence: TGTGCCAGTAGTATATCACCAGCGGACCGAGGGATCGAGCAGTACTTC. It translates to CASSISPADRGIEQYF.

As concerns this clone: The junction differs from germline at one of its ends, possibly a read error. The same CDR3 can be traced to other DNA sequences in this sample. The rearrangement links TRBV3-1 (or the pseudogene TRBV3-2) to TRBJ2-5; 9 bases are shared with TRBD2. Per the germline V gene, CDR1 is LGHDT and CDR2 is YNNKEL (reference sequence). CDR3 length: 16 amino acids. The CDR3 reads CASSHPGLALAETQYF. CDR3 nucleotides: TGTGCCAGCAGCCATCCGGGACTAGCTCTCGCGGAGACCCAATACTTC.